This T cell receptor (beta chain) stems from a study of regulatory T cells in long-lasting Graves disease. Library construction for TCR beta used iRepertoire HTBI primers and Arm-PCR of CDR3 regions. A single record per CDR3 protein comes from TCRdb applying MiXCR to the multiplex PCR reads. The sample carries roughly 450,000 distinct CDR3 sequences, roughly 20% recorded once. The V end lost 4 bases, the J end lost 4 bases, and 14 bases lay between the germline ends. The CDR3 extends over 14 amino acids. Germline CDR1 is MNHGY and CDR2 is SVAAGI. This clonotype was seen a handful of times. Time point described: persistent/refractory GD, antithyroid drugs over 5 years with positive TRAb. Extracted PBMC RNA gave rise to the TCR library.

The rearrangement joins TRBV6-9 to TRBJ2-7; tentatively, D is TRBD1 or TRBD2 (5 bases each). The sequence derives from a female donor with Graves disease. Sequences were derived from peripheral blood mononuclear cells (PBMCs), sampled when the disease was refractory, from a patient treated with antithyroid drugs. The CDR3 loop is CASSLVGAAYEQYF. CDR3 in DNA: TGTGCCAGCAGTTTGGTCGGGGCGGCTTACGAGCAGTACTTC.